What follows are 29 T cell receptor beta chains derived from one specimen sequenced in a study of shared clonotypes between healthy human individuals. The table came from immunoSEQ multiplex PCR; TCRdb's copy has only in-frame clones and leaves some out. Of about 580,000 clones in the sample, 95% to 98% were seen once. Naive CD8 cells lacked CD45RO and underwent positive selection for CCR7, leaving out terminally differentiated effector memory CD45RA+ cells. The material sequenced was naive CD8+ T cells sorted from blood. These receptors originate from a man aged 25-45 years in good health.

The chain has TRBV29-1 and TRBJ2-7, with 8 bases lining up with TRBD1. V dropped 6 bases and J dropped 3; count of bases not matched to a gene: 13. The CDR3 spans 15 residues. The germline V gene has CDR1 SQVTM and CDR2 ANQGSEA. The CDR3 reads CSVLPADRESYEQYF. The CDR3 DNA reads as TGCAGCGTCCTCCCCGCGGACAGGGAAAGCTACGAGCAGTACTTC.

The genes are TRBV28 and TRBJ2-7; possible D gene TRBD1, 5 bases. CDR3 length equals 15 residues. Germline assignment: CDR1 MDHEN and CDR2 SYDVKM. V gave up 6 bases and J gave up 4 bases, with 19 bases separating them. The CDR3 reads CASRGPGSSSYEQYF. CDR3 DNA sequence: TGTGCCAGCAGAGGGCCAGGGTCGAGTAGTTACGAGCAGTACTTC.

With respect to this clone: This CDR3 is also generated by other DNA sequences in the sample. This chain links TRBV27 with TRBJ2-5; TRBD2 is a possible D gene (6 bases). Germline assignment: CDR1 MNHEY and CDR2 SMNVEV (reference sequence). V lost 7 bases and J 4 bases, leaving 7 bases between the germline ends. This CDR3 has 11 amino acids. CDR3 loop: CASIGGETQYF. The CDR3 nucleotides read TGTGCCAGCATCGGGGGAGAGACCCAGTACTTC.

The V and J genes are TRBV9 and TRBJ2-1; 7 nucleotides line up with TRBD1. This CDR3 spans 19 amino acids. The J segment lost 9 bases and the V segment lost 2 bases, leaving 23 bases of the junction unmatched. Germline assignment: CDR1 SGDLS and CDR2 YYNGEE. CDR3 sequence: CASSVTTEGAIWRGSEQFF. CDR3 DNA sequence: TGTGCCAGCAGCGTCACCACCGAGGGGGCCATCTGGAGAGGGAGTGAGCAGTTCTTC.

The chain couples TRBV19 to TRBJ2-1, with TRBD2 as a possible D gene (5 bases). V was shortened by 7 bases and J by 0 bases, with 13 bases between the two germline ends. The CDR3 covers 15 residues. Germline values: CDR1 LNHDA, CDR2 SQIVND (reference sequence). This CDR3 is CASKVSDSSYNEQFF. The DNA for the CDR3 is TGTGCCAGTAAAGTTAGCGATAGCTCCTACAATGAGCAGTTCTTC.

This clone was detected once. The chain employs TRBV20-1 and TRBJ1-1; D unresolved. The germline V and J ends were trimmed by 2 bases and 6 bases, with 7 bases remaining between them. Germline lookup yields CDR1 DFQATT and CDR2 SNEGSKA (reference sequence). The CDR3 spans 11 residues. In DNA form, the CDR3 reads TGCAGTGCTAGATTCCTAGCTGAAGCTTTCTTT. Translation: CSARFLAEAFF.

This chain uses TRBV18 with TRBJ2-2; weak D call: TRBD2 (7 bases). The CDR3 totals 16 residues. Germline V gene lookup returns CDR1 KGHSH and CDR2 LQKENI. With 3 bases removed from V and 2 bases from J, the gap between germline ends came to 13 bases. CDR3 nucleotides: TGTGCCAGCTCACCTCGGGGGGCCTCAAACACCGGGGAGCTGTTTTTT. Protein product: CASSPRGASNTGELFF.

The chain recombines TRBV7-9 with TRBJ2-5, with TRBD2 identical over 7 bases. Germline CDR1 reads SEHNR; CDR2 reads FQNEAQ (reference sequence). V lost 8 bases and J lost 3; bases outside the gene matches: 15. CDR3 length: 16 residues. CDR3 in DNA: TGTGCCAGCTCTGAATGGGCGGGAGCGCCGGAAGAGACCCAGTACTTC. Its protein product is CASSEWAGAPEETQYF. The variable domain in full, completed from reference TRBV7-9 and TRBJ2-5, reads DTGVSQNPRHKITKRGQNVTFRCDPISEHNRLYWYRQTLGQGPEFLTYFQNEAQLEKSRLLSDRFSAERPKGSFSTLEIQRTEQGDSAMYLCASSEWAGAPEETQYFGPGTRLLVL.

The chain recombines TRBV6-5 with TRBJ2-7; TRBD1 agrees at 9 bases. The V gene end was trimmed by 4 bases and the J gene end by 2 bases; junction bases not matched to a gene: 6. The CDR3 runs to 15 residues. CDR1 MNHEY and CDR2 SVGAGI come from the germline V gene. The CDR3 nucleotides read TGTGCCAGCAGTTTTCCCGGGACAGGGACCTACGAGCAGTACTTC. Amino acids: CASSFPGTGTYEQYF.

The V and J genes are TRBV6-5 and TRBJ1-2; 9 nucleotides agree with TRBD1. This CDR3 comprises 14 residues. CDR1 and CDR2 from the germline V gene are MNHEY and SVGAGI. The V gene end was trimmed by 5 bases and the J gene end by 6 bases; junction bases not matched to a gene: 7. This CDR3 is CASSLSGTGNGYTF. The CDR3 DNA is TGTGCCAGCAGTCTATCCGGGACAGGGAATGGCTACACCTTC.

This chain joins TRBV7-2 and TRBJ2-3; 9 bases match TRBD2. The trim removed 1 base at V and 7 bases at J, leaving 9 bases unmatched. The CDR3 loop spans 16 amino acids. CDR1 SGHTA and CDR2 FQGNSA come from the germline V gene. The CDR3 DNA is TGTGCCAGCAGCTTAGTGGCGGGAGGGCCCTCAAATACGCAGTATTTT. It codes for CASSLVAGGPSNTQYF.

The chain employs TRBV5-1 and TRBJ2-7, with D uncertain. Trimming shortened V by 1 base and J by 3 bases, and 8 bases separated the two germline ends. This CDR3 contains 13 residues. The germline CDR1 and CDR2 sequences are SGHRS and YFSETQ. The CDR3 protein is CASSLRASYEQYF. The CDR3 region has the DNA TGCGCCAGCAGCTTGCGGGCCAGCTACGAGCAGTACTTC.

The chain carries TRBV7-6 and TRBJ2-1; a weak D match, TRBD2 (5 bases). Trimming took off 1 base at V and 3 bases at J, with 7 bases between the two ends. CDR1 is SGHVS, CDR2 FNYEAQ, per germline. CDR3 length: 14 residues. The CDR3 region has the DNA TGTGCCAGCAGCTTAGACCGGGACTACAATGAGCAGTTCTTC. Amino acids: CASSLDRDYNEQFF.

V usage is TRBV10-1 and J usage is TRBJ2-5; D possibly corresponds to TRBD2 (5 bases). Trimming took 4 bases from V and 2 from J, leaving 29 bases between them. The CDR3 totals 20 residues. The germline V gene encodes CDR1 WNHNN and CDR2 SYGVQD (reference sequence). The CDR3 nucleotides read TGCGCCAGCAGTGGCAACCCGGCCGTTGGAGGCAATGTGGGGCAAGAGACCCAGTACTTC. Translating gives CASSGNPAVGGNVGQETQYF.

The gene calls are TRBV29-1 and TRBJ2-2; no reliable D call. The CDR3 length is 12 residues. The germline gives CDR1 SQVTM, CDR2 ANQGSEA. The V gene lost 3 bases and the J gene lost 6 bases, with 8 bases spanning the gap. Here the CDR3 DNA reads TGCAGCGTTGAGGGAAAGGCCGGGGAGCTGTTTTTT. The encoded protein is CSVEGKAGELFF.

This chain connects TRBV7-9 to TRBJ1-2; 9 bases are shared with TRBD1. Per germline, CDR1 SEHNR and CDR2 FQNEAQ (reference sequence). With 3 bases clipped from V and 7 bases from J, the junction kept 9 bases outside the gene matches. CDR3 size: 15 residues. The CDR3 reads CASSLGQGSGGGYTF. CDR3 in DNA: TGTGCCAGCAGCTTGGGACAGGGTAGTGGAGGTGGCTACACCTTC.

This sequence joins TRBV5-1 and TRBJ2-7; either TRBD1 or TRBD2 may supply D (6 bases each). The CDR3 has 18 residues. CDR1 and CDR2 (germline): SGHRS, YFSETQ. The V end was cut by 4 bases, the J end by 2 bases, with 25 bases between. This CDR3 reads CASSLEGGLTLLPYEQYF. CDR3 DNA: TGCGCCAGCAGCCTGGAGGGGGGTCTTACGCTCCTTCCCTACGAGCAGTACTTC.

The chain uses TRBV7-8 and TRBJ1-1; D ambiguous. CDR3 length: 13 residues. Germline V CDR1 and CDR2: SGHVS, FQNEAQ. Deletions cut 5 bases from V and 5 bases from J, with 12 bases between. The CDR3 DNA is TGTGCCAGCAGCGTCTCACTAGGGACTGAAGCTTTCTTT. It translates to CASSVSLGTEAFF.

This chain joins TRBV30 and TRBJ2-7, with unresolved D. V dropped 0 bases and J dropped 0 bases, with 3 bases sitting between them. CDR1 and CDR2 from the germline V gene are GTSNPN and SVGIG (reference sequence). The CDR3 covers 12 residues. CDR3 sequence reads: CAWSVASYEQYF. The CDR3 region has the DNA TGTGCCTGGAGTGTTGCCTCCTACGAGCAGTACTTC.

This chain connects TRBV2 to TRBJ2-2, with D maybe TRBD2 (6 bases). This CDR3 is built from 17 residues. Germline loops: CDR1 SNHLY, CDR2 FYNNEI. V lost 7 bases to trimming and J lost 5 bases, with 23 bases between them. The CDR3 sequence: CASNSQSGLSFTGELFF. Written as DNA, the CDR3 is TGTGCCAGCAATTCCCAAAGCGGACTAAGTTTTACCGGGGAGCTGTTTTTT. The whole variable domain, remainder taken from reference TRBV2 and TRBJ2-2, is EPEVTQTPSHQVTQMGQEVILRCVPISNHLYFYWYRQILGQKVEFLVSFYNNEISEKSEIFDDQFSVERPDGSNFTLKIRSTKLEDSAMYFCASNSQSGLSFTGELFFGEGSRLTVL.

The V call is TRBV10-3, the J call TRBJ1-1; 10 bases fit TRBD1. V lost 2 bases and J lost 4; bases outside the gene matches: 19. The germline gives CDR1 ENHRY, CDR2 SYGVKD. The CDR3 is 20 amino acids. The CDR3 DNA follows: TGTGCCATCAGTGAGCTTGGGACAGGGGCGACCCTCGAGGCAGCCACTGAAGCTTTCTTT. Translating gives CAISELGTGATLEAATEAFF.

The chain recombines TRBV2 with TRBJ2-2; no definite D call. Germline V CDR1 and CDR2: SNHLY, FYNNEI. The CDR3 is 13 residues long. As DNA, the CDR3 is TGTGCTTCTGGCTATGCAAACACCGGGGAGCTGTTTTTT. This encodes CASGYANTGELFF.

The gene calls are TRBV18 and TRBJ1-4; D call uncertain. This CDR3 spans 16 amino acids. V was trimmed by 4 bases and J by 3 bases, leaving 15 bases between them. The germline V gene encodes CDR1 KGHSH and CDR2 LQKENI. The CDR3 region is CASSRSLGSSNEKLFF. CDR3 DNA: TGTGCCAGCTCACGATCATTAGGCAGTTCTAATGAAAAACTGTTTTTT.

The chain uses TRBV5-5 and TRBJ2-1; 7 nucleotides agree with TRBD2. The V segment lost 1 base and the J segment 15 bases; nucleotides outside the gene matches: 28. CDR3 length: 19 residues. From germline, CDR1 is SGHKS and CDR2 YYEKEE (reference sequence). This chain's CDR3 is CASSLNRFGGSGPLEGWFF. The CDR3 DNA is TGTGCCAGCAGCTTGAATCGATTTGGTGGTAGCGGGCCACTCGAGGGTTGGTTCTTC.

This chain connects TRBV6-6 to TRBJ1-5, with D possibly TRBD1 on 6 matching bases. Germline-derived CDR1 and CDR2 are MNHNY and SVGAGI (reference sequence). The length of the CDR3 is 15 residues. Trimming cost V 2 bases and J 3 bases, with 11 bases left between them. CDR3 bases: TGTGCCAGCAGTTACGCGGACAGAACCAATCAGCCCCAGCATTTT. Its translation is CASSYADRTNQPQHF.

In its sample, this clone was seen once. V is TRBV28 and J is TRBJ2-2; no reliable D call. This CDR3 region has 15 residues. Germline V CDR1 and CDR2: MDHEN, SYDVKM. Trimming stripped 3 bases from V and 2 bases from J, with 10 bases between. CDR3: CASSFWADNTGELFF. Written as DNA, the CDR3 is TGTGCCAGCAGTTTTTGGGCAGATAACACCGGGGAGCTGTTTTTT.

This chain connects TRBV4-2 to TRBJ2-5, with 8 positions matching TRBD2. Looked up from germline, CDR1 is LGHNA and CDR2 is YNFKEQ. CDR3 length: 15 amino acids. The V and J ends lost 0 bases and 5 bases, in that order; junction bases with no gene match: 5. The CDR3 DNA follows: TGTGCCAGCAGCCAAGAGGTGGGCGGGAGGGAGACCCAGTACTTC. Encoded protein: CASSQEVGGRETQYF.

This clone appeared many times. The chain combines TRBV5-1 with TRBJ1-2; tentatively, D is TRBD1 (6 bases). Germline V lookup: CDR1 SGHRS, CDR2 YFSETQ. CDR3 length equals 15 residues. Trimming removed 0 bases at V and 5 bases at J, with 14 bases between. CDR3 sequence reads: CASSLAMGAVYGYTF. CDR3 nucleotide sequence: TGCGCCAGCAGCTTGGCCATGGGGGCGGTGTATGGCTACACCTTC.

The gene calls are TRBV19 and TRBJ2-7, with a weak D call TRBD2 (5 bases). Germline V gene data show CDR1 as LNHDA and CDR2 as SQIVND (reference sequence). V gave up 3 bases and J gave up 2 bases, with 17 bases separating them. This CDR3 spans 16 amino acids. The CDR3, as DNA: TGTGCCAGTAGTATTTGGGAGAATGGAAACACCTACGAGCAGTACTTC. Protein product: CASSIWENGNTYEQYF.